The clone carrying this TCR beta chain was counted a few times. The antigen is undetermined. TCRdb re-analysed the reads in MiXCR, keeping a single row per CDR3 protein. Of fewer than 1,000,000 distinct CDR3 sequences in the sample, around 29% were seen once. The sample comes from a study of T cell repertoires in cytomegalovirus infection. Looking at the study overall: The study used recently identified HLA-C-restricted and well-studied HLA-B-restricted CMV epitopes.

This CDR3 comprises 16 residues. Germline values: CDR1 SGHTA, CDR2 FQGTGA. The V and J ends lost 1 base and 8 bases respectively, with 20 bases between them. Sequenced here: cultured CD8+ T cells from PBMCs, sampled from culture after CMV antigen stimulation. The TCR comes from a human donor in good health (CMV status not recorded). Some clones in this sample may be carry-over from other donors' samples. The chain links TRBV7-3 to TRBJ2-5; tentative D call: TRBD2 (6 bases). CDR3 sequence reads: CASSLSSGLLGNTQYF. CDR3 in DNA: TGTGCCAGCAGCTTAAGCAGCGGGCTTCTGGGAAATACCCAGTACTTC.